The present T cell receptor (beta chain) was sequenced within a study of OX40 agonist ivuxolimab in advanced cancers. Turning to the study itself: Every 2 weeks, patients got intravenous ivuxolimab at one of six dose levels (0.01-10 mg/kg). Checkpoint inhibitors had been given previously to 40% of patients. Of mixed ages from about 20 to 80 and averaging approximately 60 years, the group was about 86% male.

The CDR3 loop spans 14 amino acids. CDR1 is LNHNV and CDR2 is YYDKDF in the germline V gene (reference sequence). The V and J ends lost 1 base and 2 bases respectively, with 8 bases between them. Study outcomes and limitations: Expanded clones belonging to CD8+ T cells outnumbered, on average, those of CD4+.

Profiling relied on immunoSEQ multiplex PCR, and the TCRdb table lists in-frame clones only, not all of them. The sample records approximately 70,000 clones, about nine tenths being singletons. This clone was seen more than once but under ten times. The antigen is unknown. This specimen was CD4+ or CD8+ T cells sorted from blood, taken in a trial of the OX40 agonist ivuxolimab. V usage is TRBV15 and J usage is TRBJ1-2, with D possibly being TRBD1 (5 bases). This sequence was found in an adult with an advanced solid tumor such as melanoma, head and neck, liver or kidney cancer. CDR3 DNA: TGTGCCACCAGCAGAGGGGGGGAGAACTATGGCTACACCTTC. Its translation: CATSRGGENYGYTF.